These 25 T cell receptor beta chains were all obtained from the same sample, sequenced in a study of T cells after yellow fever vaccination. MiXCR, applied by TCRdb to the 5' RACE reads, yields one record per CDR3 protein. The sample lists 350,000 to 550,000 distinct CDR3 sequences, approximately 18% occurring once. This sample comprised PBMCs, obtained before the yellow fever booster vaccination. The receptors come from a man in his late teens or twenties who received the YFV17D yellow fever vaccine.

This clonotype was picked up a small number of times. The V call is TRBV4-3, the J call TRBJ2-1; no clear D gene. Germline CDR1 LGHNA, CDR2 YSLEER. This CDR3 spans 15 amino acids. Trimming took off 0 bases at V and 9 bases at J, with 15 bases between the two ends. The CDR3 coding sequence is TGCGCCAGCAGCCAAGATTCGGGCCCGCCGGGTGAGCAGTTCTTC. Its translation: CASSQDSGPPGEQFF.

In its sample, this clonotype was seen a few times. This chain joins TRBV5-1 and TRBJ2-2, with D maybe TRBD2 (5 bases). CDR1 SGHRS and CDR2 YFSETQ come from the germline V gene. Trimming removed 4 bases from V and 6 bases from J, with 16 bases in between. This CDR3 comprises 15 residues. The CDR3 DNA sequence: TGCGCCAGCAGCCTGTTGGGTGCGGGTTCCGGGGAGCTGTTTTTT. It specifies CASSLLGAGSGELFF.

The chain is built from TRBV3-1 and TRBJ2-7; D gene uncertain. Germline CDR1 LGHDT, CDR2 YNNKEL (reference sequence). The CDR3 sequence is 16 residues long. V lost 0 bases to trimming and J lost 1 base, with 13 bases between them. The CDR3 sequence is CASSQDLRRPSYEQYF. Written as DNA, the CDR3 is TGTGCCAGCAGCCAAGATCTCCGCCGGCCTTCCTACGAGCAGTACTTC.

This clonotype showed up many times. This chain links TRBV12-3 or TRBV12-4 with TRBJ2-2; D is ambiguous. V was cut by 2 bases and J by 8 bases, with 9 bases left in between. This CDR3 has 13 residues. CDR3 DNA sequence: TGTGCCAGCAGTTTATTGGCGTCGGGGGAGCTGTTTTTT. Its translation: CASSLLASGELFF.

V is TRBV11-2 and J is TRBJ2-7, with D possibly TRBD2 on 5 matching bases. Germline CDR1 reads SGHAT; CDR2 reads FQNNGV. Trimming left V 0 bases short and J 1 base short, with 7 bases between. This CDR3 has 14 amino acids. The CDR3 sequence is CASSLDPGSYEQYV. The CDR3 bases are TGTGCCAGCAGCTTAGACCCGGGGTCCTACGAGCAGTACGTC.

The chain recombines TRBV11-2 with TRBJ2-1; perhaps TRBD2 as D (5 bases). CDR1 and CDR2 from the germline V gene are SGHAT and FQNNGV. The CDR3 is 11 amino acids. Trimming shortened V by 1 base and J by 12 bases, and 7 bases separated the two germline ends. The CDR3 DNA reads TGTGCCAGCAGCTTAGGAGGGTGGCAGTTCTTC. Amino acid sequence: CASSLGGWQFF.

Turning to this clonotype: The junction departs from the called germline gene at one end, perhaps through a read error. The chain employs TRBV2 and TRBJ2-4, with a possible D match to TRBD2 (6 bases). The CDR3 contains 11 residues. CDR1 and CDR2 (germline): SNHLY, FYNNEI. DNA for the CDR3: TGTGCCAGCAGTGAGGGGGACTTGGAGGACTTC. It specifies CASSEGDLEDF. Looking up the rest from reference TRBV2 and TRBJ2-4 gives the full variable domain: EPEVTQTPSHQVTQMGQEVILRCVPISNHLYFYWYRQILGQKVEFLVSFYNNEISEKSEIFDDQFSVERPDGSNFTLKIRSTKLEDSAMYFCASSEGDLEDFGAGTRLSVL.

This clonotype occurred a few times. This chain links TRBV29-1 with TRBJ2-6; D not certain. V was clipped by 1 base and J by 2 bases, with 3 bases between them. The CDR3 has 13 amino acids. In germline, CDR1 is SQVTM, CDR2 ANQGSEA. The CDR3 loop is CSVEGPGANVLTF. As DNA, the CDR3 is TGCAGCGTTGAAGGCCCTGGGGCCAACGTCCTGACTTTC.

This clonotype was observed a handful of times. V and J are TRBV28 and TRBJ2-3; perhaps TRBD1 as D (5 bases). The germline V and J ends were trimmed by 5 bases and 2 bases, with 17 bases remaining between them. Germline assignment: CDR1 MDHEN and CDR2 SYDVKM. CDR3 size: 16 residues. CDR3 amino acids: CASSPVRATDTDTQYF. The DNA for the CDR3 is TGTGCCAGCAGTCCCGTACGGGCGACAGACACAGATACGCAGTATTTT.

The table lists this clonotype with a few counts. J is TRBJ2-7 and V is TRBV27; 11 bases are shared with TRBD2. Per germline, CDR1 MNHEY and CDR2 SMNVEV (reference sequence). This CDR3 region has 15 residues. The trim removed 6 bases at V and 0 bases at J, leaving 4 bases unmatched. The DNA for the CDR3 is TGTGCCAGCAGCCTTAGCGGGGGGGCCTCCTACGAGCAGTACTTC. This sequence encodes CASSLSGGASYEQYF.

A few counts support this clonotype. J is TRBJ2-1 and V is TRBV6-4; 13 nucleotides align to TRBD2. CDR3 length equals 15 residues. Trimming cost V 6 bases and J 8 bases; bases outside gene matches: 7. The germline gives CDR1 MRHNA, CDR2 SNTAGT. This CDR3 reads CASSRTSGGADEQFF. CDR3 nucleotides: TGTGCCAGCAGCCGCACTAGCGGGGGGGCTGATGAGCAGTTCTTC.

The chain's CDR3 is CASSPRAGYEQYF. CDR3 nucleotides: TGCGCCAGCAGCCCCAGGGCGGGATACGAGCAGTACTTC. The chain recombines TRBV4-1 with TRBJ2-7; a weak D match, TRBD2 (6 bases). The CDR3 loop spans 13 amino acids. Trimming shortened V by 4 bases and J by 4 bases, and 11 bases separated the two germline ends. CDR1 MGHRA and CDR2 YSYEKL come from the germline V gene.

In this sample, this clonotype turned up a few times. V is TRBV7-2 and J is TRBJ1-5, with 10 positions matching TRBD1. The junction had 7 bases not matched to a gene; V was cut back by 5 bases and J by 3 bases. CDR3 length: 16 residues. CDR1 is SGHTA and CDR2 is FQGNSA in the germline V gene. The DNA of the CDR3 is TGTGCCAGCAGCGCCCGGGACAGGGGAGTCAATCAGCCCCAGCATTTT. This codes for CASSARDRGVNQPQHF.

The chain is built from TRBV11-2 and TRBJ2-3; tentatively, D is TRBD1 (6 bases). Trimming cost V 5 bases and J 4 bases, with 13 bases left between them. This CDR3 region has 14 residues. Germline V lookup: CDR1 SGHAT, CDR2 FQNNGV. CDR3 protein: CASSVQGLADTQYF. Written as DNA, the CDR3 is TGTGCCAGCAGCGTACAGGGTTTGGCAGATACGCAGTATTTT.

This clonotype was detected ten times or more. CDR3 amino acids: CSATEGLETQYF. The CDR3 DNA follows: TGCAGTGCTACAGAGGGGCTAGAGACCCAGTACTTC. V gene TRBV20-1 combines with J gene TRBJ2-5; the D call may be TRBD1 or TRBD2 (5 bases each). The germline CDR1 and CDR2 sequences are DFQATT and SNEGSKA (reference sequence). The CDR3 sequence is 12 residues long. Trimming pared 4 bases from V and 4 bases from J, leaving 10 bases between.

This clonotype was seen many times. The chain uses TRBV7-2 and TRBJ1-5; D unclear. Per the germline V gene, CDR1 is SGHTA and CDR2 is FQGNSA. The CDR3 is made up of 14 amino acids. V dropped 1 base and J dropped 0 bases, with 4 bases sitting between them. CDR3 loop: CASSLDISNQPQHF. The CDR3 nucleotides are TGTGCCAGCAGCTTAGACATTAGCAATCAGCCCCAGCATTTT.

This clonotype has only a few counts. The chain links TRBV5-1 to TRBJ2-3; TRBD2 might be the D (6 bases). The ends were cut back, 6 bases at V and 3 bases at J, with 11 bases in the middle. CDR1 SGHRS and CDR2 YFSETQ come from the germline V gene. CDR3 length equals 13 residues. DNA for the CDR3: TGCGCCAGCACCGTGGAGGGTACAGATACGCAGTATTTT. This encodes CASTVEGTDTQYF. Variable domain in full (rest from reference TRBV5-1 and TRBJ2-3): KAGVTQTPRYLIKTRGQQVTLSCSPISGHRSVSWYQQTPGQGLQFLFEYFSETQRNKGNFPGRFSGRQFSNSRSEMNVSTLELGDSALYLCASTVEGTDTQYFGPGTRLTVL.

The rearrangement uses TRBV20-1 and TRBJ2-5, with D perhaps matching TRBD2 (6 bases). CDR3 length equals 15 residues. V dropped 0 bases and J dropped 1 base, with 12 bases sitting between them. Germline V gene lookup returns CDR1 DFQATT and CDR2 SNEGSKA (reference sequence). DNA for the CDR3: TGCAGTGCTAGAGATCCCCCGGGACTCCAAGAGACCCAGTACTTC. It specifies CSARDPPGLQETQYF.

This chain links TRBV20-1 with TRBJ2-4; D is undetermined. The CDR3 is 14 amino acids. The V gene's germline CDR1 is DFQATT and CDR2 SNEGSKA (reference sequence). Trimming took 0 bases from V and 0 from J, leaving 6 bases between them. For the CDR3, the DNA is TGCAGTGCTAGAGATGCAGAAGCCAAAAACATTCAGTACTTC. Translated, it gives CSARDAEAKNIQYF.

This clonotype turned up a few times. The V gene is TRBV5-5, the J gene TRBJ1-4; D is uncertain. V shed 0 bases and J shed 0 bases, with 6 bases lying between them. CDR1 and CDR2 from the germline V gene are SGHKS and YYEKEE (reference sequence). The CDR3 sequence is 15 residues long. The CDR3 nucleotides are TGTGCCAGCAGCTTGGGGATGTCAACTAATGAAAAACTGTTTTTT. Residues: CASSLGMSTNEKLFF.

A few counts support this clonotype. V and J are TRBV7-9 and TRBJ1-1, with D unclear. The CDR3 extends over 12 amino acids. V was shortened by 7 bases and J by 8 bases, with 14 bases between the two germline ends. Germline V gives CDR1 SEHNR, CDR2 FQNEAQ (reference sequence). The DNA of the CDR3 is TGTGCCAGCACCCTATTGGGAGAGGAAGCTTTCTTT. Translation gives CASTLLGEEAFF.

This clonotype was counted a single time. The chain is built from TRBV4-1 and TRBJ1-2; TRBD1 matches 7 bases. V gave up 5 bases and J gave up 4 bases; unmatched junction bases: 13. The CDR3 consists of 16 residues. From germline, CDR1 is MGHRA and CDR2 YSYEKL. The CDR3 here is CASSYETGAPSYGYTF. CDR3 in DNA: TGCGCCAGCAGCTACGAAACAGGGGCCCCTTCCTATGGCTACACCTTC.

This sequence joins TRBV12-3 or TRBV12-4 and TRBJ2-4, with D unclear. The CDR3 runs to 12 residues. Trimming removed 3 bases from V and 4 bases from J, with 4 bases in between. CDR3 in amino acids: CASSFEKNIQYF. CDR3 coding DNA: TGTGCCAGCAGTTTCGAGAAAAACATTCAGTACTTC.

The chain has TRBV20-1 and TRBJ2-3, with D maybe TRBD2 (5 bases). Germline-derived CDR1 and CDR2 are DFQATT and SNEGSKA (reference sequence). CDR3 length: 13 residues. The V gene lost 6 bases and the J gene lost 5 bases, with 15 bases spanning the gap. The CDR3 coding sequence is TGCAGTGCCCCATTTTCTGGAGGAGATACGCAGTATTTT. Translation gives CSAPFSGGDTQYF.

This clonotype came up a few times. This rearrangement joins TRBV20-1 to TRBJ1-6; TRBD1 is a possible D gene (6 bases). V was shortened by 6 bases and J by 7 bases, with 16 bases between the two germline ends. The CDR3 extends over 14 amino acids. The V gene's germline CDR1 is DFQATT and CDR2 SNEGSKA (reference sequence). The CDR3 loop is CSAKMTGYNSPLHF. Written as DNA, the CDR3 is TGCAGTGCAAAGATGACAGGATACAATTCACCCCTCCACTTT.